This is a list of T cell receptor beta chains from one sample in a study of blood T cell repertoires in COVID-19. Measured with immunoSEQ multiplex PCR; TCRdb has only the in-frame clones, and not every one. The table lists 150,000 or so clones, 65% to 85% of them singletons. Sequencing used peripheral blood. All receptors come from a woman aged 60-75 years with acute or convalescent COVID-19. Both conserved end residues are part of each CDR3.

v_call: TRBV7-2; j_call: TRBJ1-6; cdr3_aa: CASSIGSLRSPLHF
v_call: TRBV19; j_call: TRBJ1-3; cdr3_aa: CASSPGISGNTIYF
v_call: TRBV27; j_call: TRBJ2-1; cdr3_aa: CASSLWEEDEQFF
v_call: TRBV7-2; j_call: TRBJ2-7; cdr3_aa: CASSLALGTGTYEQYF
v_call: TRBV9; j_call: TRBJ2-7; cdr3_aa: CASSLRDTFGYEQYF
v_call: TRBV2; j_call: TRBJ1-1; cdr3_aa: CASRDGTGGNTEAFF
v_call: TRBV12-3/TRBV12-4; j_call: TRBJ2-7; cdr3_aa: CASKEGSSEQYF
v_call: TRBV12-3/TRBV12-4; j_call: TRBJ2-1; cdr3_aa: CASSFSGLDEQFF
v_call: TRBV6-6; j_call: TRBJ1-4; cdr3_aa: CASSSPPGQSSIKSGKGLFF
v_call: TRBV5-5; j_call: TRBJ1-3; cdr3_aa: CASSLWRRQSGNTIYF
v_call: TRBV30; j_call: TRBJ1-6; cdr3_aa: CALTQGANSPLHF
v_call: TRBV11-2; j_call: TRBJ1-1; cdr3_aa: CASSLHRDTEAFF
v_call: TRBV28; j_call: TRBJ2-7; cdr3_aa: CATARSDNSYEQYF
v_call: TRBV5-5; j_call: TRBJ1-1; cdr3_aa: CASSFEGAKNTEAFF
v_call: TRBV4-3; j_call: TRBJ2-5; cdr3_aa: CASSQEATSGGETQYF
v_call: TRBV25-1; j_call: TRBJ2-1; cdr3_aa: CASSEYRLAGDNNEQFF
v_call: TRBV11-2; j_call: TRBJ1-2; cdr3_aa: CASSPDSYGYTF
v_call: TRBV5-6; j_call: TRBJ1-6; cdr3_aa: CASHFMDRTNSPLHF
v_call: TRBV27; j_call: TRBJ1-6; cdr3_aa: CASSSWTGNSPLHF
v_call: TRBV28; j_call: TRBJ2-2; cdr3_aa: CASSYQSGTGGPGELFF
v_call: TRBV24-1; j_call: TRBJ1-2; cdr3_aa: CATSTGRVGGYTF
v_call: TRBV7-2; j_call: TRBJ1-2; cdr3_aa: CASSWSREDGYTF
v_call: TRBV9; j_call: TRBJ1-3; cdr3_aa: CASSVQGAGNTIYF
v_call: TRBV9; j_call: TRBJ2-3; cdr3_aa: CASSAPSTDTQYF
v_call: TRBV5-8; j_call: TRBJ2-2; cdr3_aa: CASSLGQGATGELFF
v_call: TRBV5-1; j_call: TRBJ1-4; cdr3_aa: CASSPGIRSEKLFF
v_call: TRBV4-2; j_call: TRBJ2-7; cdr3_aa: CASSQDRSAAGAYSYEQYF
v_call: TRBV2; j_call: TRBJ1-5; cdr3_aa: CASSEWTGNQPQHF
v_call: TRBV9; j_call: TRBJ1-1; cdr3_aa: CASSVDWSTEAFF
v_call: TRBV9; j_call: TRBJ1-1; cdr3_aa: CASSAGGNTEAFF
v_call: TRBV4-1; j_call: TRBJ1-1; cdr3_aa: CASSQGGRNTEAFF
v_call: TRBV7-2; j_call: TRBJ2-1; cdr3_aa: CASSFGLNNEQFF
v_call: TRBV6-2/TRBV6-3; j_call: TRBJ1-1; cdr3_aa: CASSRRANTEAFF
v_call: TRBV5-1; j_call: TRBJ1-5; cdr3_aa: CASSVTGESQPQHF
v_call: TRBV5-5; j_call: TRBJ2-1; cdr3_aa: CASSLGLYNEQFF
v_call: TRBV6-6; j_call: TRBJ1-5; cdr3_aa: CASSAPTGNQPQHF
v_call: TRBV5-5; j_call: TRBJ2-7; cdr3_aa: CASSFFTGGYSEQYF
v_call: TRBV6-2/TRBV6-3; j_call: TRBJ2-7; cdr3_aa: CASSYGWAGLGEQYF
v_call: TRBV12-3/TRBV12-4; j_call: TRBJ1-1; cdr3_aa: CASSLLRGSEAFF
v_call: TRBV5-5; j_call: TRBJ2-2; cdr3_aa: CASTKGGLLNTGELFF
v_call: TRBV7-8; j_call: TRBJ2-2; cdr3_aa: CASSLAGTSYGTGELFF
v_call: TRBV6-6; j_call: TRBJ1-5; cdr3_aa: CASSLRGSYYQPQHF